This entry lists 14 T cell receptor beta chains sequenced from one sample in a study of blood T cell repertoires in COVID-19. Produced via immunoSEQ multiplex PCR; TCRdb's table is partial and in-frame only. The sample records about 160,000 clones, around 84% being singletons. Sample: peripheral blood. The receptor source for this set is a middle-aged man with acute or convalescent COVID-19.

The chain recombines TRBV29-1 with TRBJ2-3, with unresolved D. The CDR3 is 11 residues long. Germline CDR1 SQVTM, CDR2 ANQGSEA. The V end was cut by 7 bases, the J end by 0 bases, with 5 bases between. Written as DNA, the CDR3 is TGCAGCGCGGCTAGCACAGATACGCAGTATTTT. This encodes CSAASTDTQYF.

The J gene is TRBJ1-1, the V gene TRBV5-1, with TRBD1 identical over 8 bases. There are 12 residues in the CDR3. Germline CDR1 SGHRS, CDR2 YFSETQ. V gave up 4 bases and J gave up 8 bases; unmatched junction bases: 4. The DNA of the CDR3 is TGCGCCAGCAGCGGGGGGGACAGGGAAGCTTTCTTT. Translation gives CASSGGDREAFF. Variable domain in full (rest from reference TRBV5-1 and TRBJ1-1): KAGVTQTPRYLIKTRGQQVTLSCSPISGHRSVSWYQQTPGQGLQFLFEYFSETQRNKGNFPGRFSGRQFSNSRSEMNVSTLELGDSALYLCASSGGDREAFFGQGTRLTVV.

The chain is built from TRBV14 and TRBJ1-1, with 8 positions matching TRBD1. The germline CDR1 and CDR2 sequences are SGHDN and FVKESK. Trimming took 1 base from V and 12 from J; bases not matched to a gene: 7. This CDR3 comprises 13 residues. In nucleotides, the CDR3 is TGTGCCAGCAGCCAAGTGATCCAGGGGGCATCTTTCTTT. Its translation: CASSQVIQGASFF.

CDR3 amino acids: CASKTRDPYGYTF. The CDR3 region has the DNA TGTGCCAGCAAAACTCGGGATCCCTATGGCTACACCTTC. The V and J genes are TRBV2 and TRBJ1-2, with unresolved D. The CDR3 contains 13 residues. V was clipped by 7 bases and J by 4 bases, with 13 bases between them. Germline V gene sequence: CDR1 SNHLY, CDR2 FYNNEI. Full variable domain (outside the CDR3, taken from reference TRBV2 and TRBJ1-2): EPEVTQTPSHQVTQMGQEVILRCVPISNHLYFYWYRQILGQKVEFLVSFYNNEISEKSEIFDDQFSVERPDGSNFTLKIRSTKLEDSAMYFCASKTRDPYGYTFGSGTRLTVV.

The chain uses TRBV7-9 and TRBJ1-1, with 11 nucleotides matching TRBD1. Germline CDR1 reads SEHNR; CDR2 reads FQNEAQ (reference sequence). V lost 3 bases and J lost 5; bases outside the gene matches: 11. CDR3 length equals 17 residues. The chain's CDR3 is CASSLGLLGTGGTEAFF. Here the CDR3 DNA reads TGTGCCAGCAGCTTGGGGTTACTCGGGACAGGGGGAACTGAAGCTTTCTTT.

The V and J genes are TRBV30 and TRBJ1-6; maybe TRBD1 (5 bases). The CDR3 extends over 16 amino acids. CDR1 and CDR2 from the germline V gene are GTSNPN and SVGIG (reference sequence). Trimming cost V 0 bases and J 6 bases, with 15 bases left between them. The CDR3 coding sequence is TGTGCCTGGAGTGTGGCAGGGACGGGGGTTAATTCACCCCTCCACTTT. It is translated as CAWSVAGTGVNSPLHF.

J is TRBJ1-1 and V is TRBV3-1 (or the pseudogene TRBV3-2); D perhaps matches TRBD1 (5 bases). Trimming shortened V by 4 bases and J by 5 bases, and 17 bases separated the two germline ends. Germline V gives CDR1 LGHDT, CDR2 YNNKEL (reference sequence). The CDR3 is 15 residues long. The chain's CDR3 is CASSRSRAGVTEAFF. The CDR3 DNA reads TGTGCCAGCAGCCGAAGCAGGGCGGGAGTAACTGAAGCTTTCTTT.

The rearrangement joins TRBV6-2 or TRBV6-3 to TRBJ1-6; D ambiguous. Between the trimmed V and J ends, which lost 4 bases and 7 bases, there was a span of 14 bases. The CDR3 is made up of 15 amino acids. The V gene's germline CDR1 is MNHEY and CDR2 SVGEGT. The CDR3 protein is CASSFEARRNSPLHF. The CDR3 DNA follows: TGTGCCAGCAGTTTCGAGGCACGGCGAAATTCACCCCTCCACTTT.

The chain is built from TRBV18 and TRBJ1-4; D unresolved. V was clipped by 6 bases and J by 0 bases, with 14 bases between them. Germline-derived CDR1 and CDR2 are KGHSH and LQKENI. This CDR3 region has 16 residues. CDR3 DNA: TGTGCCAGCTCCACATCCGGGGTTGCAACTAATGAAAAACTGTTTTTT. Its protein is CASSTSGVATNEKLFF.

The CDR3 bases are TGCGCCAGCAGCGCCCCGGGATCAGGGGCCACTGAAGCTTTCTTT. As protein: CASSAPGSGATEAFF. The chain links TRBV5-1 to TRBJ1-1; TRBD1 might be the D (6 bases). Germline assignment: CDR1 SGHRS and CDR2 YFSETQ. The V and J ends lost 4 bases and 4 bases respectively, with 17 bases between them. The CDR3 is 15 residues long. Full variable domain (rest looked up from reference TRBV5-1 and TRBJ1-1): KAGVTQTPRYLIKTRGQQVTLSCSPISGHRSVSWYQQTPGQGLQFLFEYFSETQRNKGNFPGRFSGRQFSNSRSEMNVSTLELGDSALYLCASSAPGSGATEAFFGQGTRLTVV.

This chain connects TRBV10-2 to TRBJ1-1; perhaps TRBD1 as D (5 bases). The CDR3 runs 13 residues. CDR1 and CDR2 (germline): WSHSY, SAAADI. Trimming removed 6 bases at V and 3 bases at J, with 11 bases between. The CDR3 nucleotides read TGCGCCAGCAGGGCGGGGCACGACACTGAAGCTTTCTTT. Translation gives CASRAGHDTEAFF.

V is TRBV3-1 (or the pseudogene TRBV3-2) and J is TRBJ1-2; no definite D call. The CDR3 is 13 amino acids. Germline CDR1 reads LGHDT; CDR2 reads YNNKEL (reference sequence). V lost 2 bases and J lost 8, with 12 bases in between. CDR3 in DNA: TGTGCCAGCAGCCAACTGGGCCCTGGGGGCTACACCTTC. Its protein product is CASSQLGPGGYTF.

This sequence joins TRBV2 and TRBJ1-4; D is possibly TRBD1 (5 bases). The germline CDR1 and CDR2 sequences are SNHLY and FYNNEI. This CDR3 is 16 amino acids long. Trimming took 4 bases from V and 5 from J, leaving 17 bases between them. CDR3 region: CASSAGGGKRNEKLFF. CDR3 sequence (DNA): TGTGCCAGCAGTGCTGGTGGGGGGAAGAGGAATGAAAAACTGTTTTTT.

The chain employs TRBV19 and TRBJ1-5, with TRBD1 identical over 9 bases. The CDR3 loop spans 18 amino acids. The trim removed 3 bases at V and 0 bases at J, leaving 9 bases unmatched. Germline CDR1 reads LNHDA; CDR2 reads SQIVND (reference sequence). Here the CDR3 reads CASSMDRGVGISNQPQHF. The CDR3 coding sequence is TGTGCCAGTAGTATGGACAGGGGCGTTGGGATTAGCAATCAGCCCCAGCATTTT.